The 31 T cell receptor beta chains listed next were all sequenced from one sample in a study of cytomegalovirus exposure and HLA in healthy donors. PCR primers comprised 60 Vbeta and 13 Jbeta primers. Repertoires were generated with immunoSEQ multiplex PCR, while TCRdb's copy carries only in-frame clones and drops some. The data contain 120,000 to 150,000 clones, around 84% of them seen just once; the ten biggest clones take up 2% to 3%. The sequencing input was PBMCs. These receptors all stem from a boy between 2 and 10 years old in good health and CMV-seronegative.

The CDR3 reads CASSLAPTGVNTEAFF. DNA of the CDR3: TGTGCCAGCAGCTTAGCCCCGACAGGGGTCAACACTGAAGCTTTCTTT. The chain is built from TRBV7-2 and TRBJ1-1; 8 positions agree with TRBD1. This CDR3 comprises 16 residues. With 0 bases clipped from V and 2 bases from J, the junction kept 5 bases outside the gene matches. Per germline, CDR1 SGHTA and CDR2 FQGNSA.

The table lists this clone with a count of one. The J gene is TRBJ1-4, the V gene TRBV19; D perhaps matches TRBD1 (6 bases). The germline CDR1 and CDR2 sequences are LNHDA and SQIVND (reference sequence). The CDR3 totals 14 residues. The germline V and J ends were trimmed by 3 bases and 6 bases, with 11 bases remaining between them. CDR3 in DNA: TGTGCCAGTAGTATGCCAGGGGCAGATGAAAAACTGTTTTTT. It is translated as CASSMPGADEKLFF.

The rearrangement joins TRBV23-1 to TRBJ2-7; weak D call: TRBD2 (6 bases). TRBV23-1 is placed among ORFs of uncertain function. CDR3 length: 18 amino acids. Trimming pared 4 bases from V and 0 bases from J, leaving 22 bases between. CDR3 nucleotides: TGCGCCAGCAGTCGACACACCGGGAGCCCTTTTCGCTCCTACGAGCAGTACTTC. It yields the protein CASSRHTGSPFRSYEQYF.

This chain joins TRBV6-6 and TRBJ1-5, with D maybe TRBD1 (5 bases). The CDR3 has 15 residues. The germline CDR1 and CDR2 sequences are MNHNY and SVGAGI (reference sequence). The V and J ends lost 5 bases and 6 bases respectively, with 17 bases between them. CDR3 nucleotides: TGTGCCAGCAGTCCCGTAGGGAGCGGGGCTCAGCCCCAGCATTTT. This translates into CASSPVGSGAQPQHF.

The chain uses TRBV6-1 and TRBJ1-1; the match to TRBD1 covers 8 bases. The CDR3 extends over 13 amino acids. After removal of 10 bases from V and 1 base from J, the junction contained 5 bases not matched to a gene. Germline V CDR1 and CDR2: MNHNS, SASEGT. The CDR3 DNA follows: TGTGCCACCGAGGACAGGGAGAACACTGAAGCTTTCTTT. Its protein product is CATEDRENTEAFF.

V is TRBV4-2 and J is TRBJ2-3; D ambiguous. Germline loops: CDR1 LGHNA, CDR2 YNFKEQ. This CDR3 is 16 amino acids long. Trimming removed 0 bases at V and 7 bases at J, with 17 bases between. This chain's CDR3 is CASSQDLRGLLNTQYF. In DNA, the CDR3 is TGTGCCAGCAGCCAAGATCTGCGAGGCCTCTTGAATACGCAGTATTTT.

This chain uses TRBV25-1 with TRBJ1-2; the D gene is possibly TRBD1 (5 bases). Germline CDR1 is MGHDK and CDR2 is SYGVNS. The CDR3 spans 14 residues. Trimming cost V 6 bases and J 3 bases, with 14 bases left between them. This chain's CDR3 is CASSGSGADYGYTF. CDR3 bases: TGTGCCAGCAGCGGTTCTGGGGCGGACTATGGCTACACCTTC.

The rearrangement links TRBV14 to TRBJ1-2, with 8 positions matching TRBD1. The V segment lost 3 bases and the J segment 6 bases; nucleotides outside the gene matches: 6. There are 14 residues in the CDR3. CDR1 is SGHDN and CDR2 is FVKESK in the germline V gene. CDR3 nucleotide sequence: TGTGCCAGCAGCCAGAACAGGGGGGAAAATGGCTACACCTTC. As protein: CASSQNRGENGYTF. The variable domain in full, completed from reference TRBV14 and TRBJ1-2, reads EAGVTQFPSHSVIEKGQTVTLRCDPISGHDNLYWYRRVMGKEIKFLLHFVKESKQDESGMPNNRFLAERTGGTYSTLKVQPAELEDSGVYFCASSQNRGENGYTFGSGTRLTVV.

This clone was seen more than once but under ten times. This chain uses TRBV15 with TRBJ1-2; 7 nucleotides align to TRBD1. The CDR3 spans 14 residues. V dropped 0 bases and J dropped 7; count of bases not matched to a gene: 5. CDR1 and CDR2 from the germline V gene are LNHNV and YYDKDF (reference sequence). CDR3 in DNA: TGTGCCACCAGCAGAGATCTGGCAGGGGGTGGCTACACCTTC. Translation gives CATSRDLAGGGYTF.

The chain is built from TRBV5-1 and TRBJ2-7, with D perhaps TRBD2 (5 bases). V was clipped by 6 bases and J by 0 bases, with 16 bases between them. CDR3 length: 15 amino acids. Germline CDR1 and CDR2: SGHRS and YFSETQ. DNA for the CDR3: TGCGCCAGCACTCTACAAAAGGGAGCCTCCTACGAGCAGTACTTC. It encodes CASTLQKGASYEQYF. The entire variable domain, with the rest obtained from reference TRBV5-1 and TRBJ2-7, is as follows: KAGVTQTPRYLIKTRGQQVTLSCSPISGHRSVSWYQQTPGQGLQFLFEYFSETQRNKGNFPGRFSGRQFSNSRSEMNVSTLELGDSALYLCASTLQKGASYEQYFGPGTRLTVT.

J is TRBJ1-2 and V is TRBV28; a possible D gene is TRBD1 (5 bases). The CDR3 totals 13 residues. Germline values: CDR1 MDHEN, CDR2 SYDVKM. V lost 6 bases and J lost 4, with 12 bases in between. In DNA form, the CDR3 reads TGTGCCAGCAGACCCGGGGGGGGCTATGGCTACACCTTC. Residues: CASRPGGGYGYTF.

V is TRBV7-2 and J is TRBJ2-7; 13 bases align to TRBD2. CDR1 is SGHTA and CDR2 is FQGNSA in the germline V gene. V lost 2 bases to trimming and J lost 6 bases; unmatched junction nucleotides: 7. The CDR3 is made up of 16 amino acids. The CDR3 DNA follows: TGTGCCAGCAGCTTAACTCGGACTAGCGGGAGTCGCGAGCAGTACTTC. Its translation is CASSLTRTSGSREQYF.

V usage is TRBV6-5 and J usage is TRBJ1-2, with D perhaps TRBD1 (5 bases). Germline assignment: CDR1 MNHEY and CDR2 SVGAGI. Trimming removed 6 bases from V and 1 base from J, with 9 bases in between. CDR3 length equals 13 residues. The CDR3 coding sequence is TGTGCCAGCAGACGAGACAGTAACTATGGCTACACCTTC. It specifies CASRRDSNYGYTF.

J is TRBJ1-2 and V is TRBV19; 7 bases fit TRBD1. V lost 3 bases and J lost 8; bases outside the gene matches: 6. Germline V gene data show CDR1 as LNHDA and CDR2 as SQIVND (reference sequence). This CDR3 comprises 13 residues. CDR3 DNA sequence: TGTGCCAGTAGTATCACAGGGGCACAGGGCTACACCTTC. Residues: CASSITGAQGYTF.

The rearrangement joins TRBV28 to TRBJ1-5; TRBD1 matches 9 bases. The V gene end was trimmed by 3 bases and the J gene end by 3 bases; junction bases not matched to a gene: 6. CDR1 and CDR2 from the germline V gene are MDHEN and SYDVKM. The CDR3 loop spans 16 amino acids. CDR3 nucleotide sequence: TGTGCCAGCAGTTTTCTGGACAGGGGAGACAATCAGCCCCAGCATTTT. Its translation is CASSFLDRGDNQPQHF.

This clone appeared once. CDR3 residues: CASSFRTGGQESSYNEQFF. The DNA of the CDR3 is TGTGCCAGCAGCTTTAGGACAGGGGGCCAGGAGAGCTCCTACAATGAGCAGTTCTTC. The J gene is TRBJ2-1, the V gene TRBV7-9; 11 positions agree with TRBD1. The CDR3 is 19 amino acids. CDR1 is SEHNR and CDR2 is FQNEAQ in the germline V gene (reference sequence). With V trimmed by 3 bases and J by 0 bases, 10 bases remained unmatched.

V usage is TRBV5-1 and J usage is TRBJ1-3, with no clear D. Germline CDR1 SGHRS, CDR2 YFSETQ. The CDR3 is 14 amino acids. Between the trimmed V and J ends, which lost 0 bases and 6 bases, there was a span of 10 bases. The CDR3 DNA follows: TGCGCCAGCAGCTTGGGATCCTCTACAAACACCATATATTTT. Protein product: CASSLGSSTNTIYF.

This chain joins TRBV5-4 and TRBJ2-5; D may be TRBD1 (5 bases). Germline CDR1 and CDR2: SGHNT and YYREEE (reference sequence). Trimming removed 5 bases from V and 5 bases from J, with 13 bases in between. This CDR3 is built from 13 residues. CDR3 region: CASRQGIAETQYF. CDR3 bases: TGTGCCAGCAGGCAGGGTATTGCTGAGACCCAGTACTTC.

In nucleotides, the CDR3 is TGTGCCAGCAGTGAAAGGACTGAAAATACGCAGTATTTT. Its translation is CASSERTENTQYF. V gene TRBV6-4 combines with J gene TRBJ2-3; D possibly corresponds to TRBD2 (5 bases). Trimming stripped 3 bases from V and 7 bases from J, with 11 bases between. The CDR3 runs to 13 residues. Germline V gene sequence: CDR1 MRHNA, CDR2 SNTAGT.

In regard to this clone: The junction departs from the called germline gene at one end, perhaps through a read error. Here the CDR3 DNA reads TGTGCCAGCAAACCCGAGCCGGGACAGGGGTATTCCACCCTCTTC. Encoded protein: CASKPEPGQGYSTLF. This sequence joins TRBV6-4 and TRBJ1-2; 10 nucleotides align to TRBD1. Germline lookup yields CDR1 MRHNA and CDR2 SNTAGT. The CDR3 extends over 15 amino acids.

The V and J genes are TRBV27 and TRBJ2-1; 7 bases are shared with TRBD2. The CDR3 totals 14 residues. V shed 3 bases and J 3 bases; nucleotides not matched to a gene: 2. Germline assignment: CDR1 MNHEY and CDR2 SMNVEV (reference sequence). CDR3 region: CASSFASGYNEQFF. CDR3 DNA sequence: TGTGCCAGCAGTTTCGCTAGCGGCTACAATGAGCAGTTCTTC.

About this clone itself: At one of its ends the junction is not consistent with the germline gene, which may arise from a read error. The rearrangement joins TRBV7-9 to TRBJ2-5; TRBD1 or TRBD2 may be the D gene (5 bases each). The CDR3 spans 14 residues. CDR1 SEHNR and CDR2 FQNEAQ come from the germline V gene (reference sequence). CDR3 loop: CSSSLEGKQETQYF. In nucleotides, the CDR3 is TGTTCCAGCAGCTTAGAGGGGAAGCAAGAGACCCAGTACTTC.

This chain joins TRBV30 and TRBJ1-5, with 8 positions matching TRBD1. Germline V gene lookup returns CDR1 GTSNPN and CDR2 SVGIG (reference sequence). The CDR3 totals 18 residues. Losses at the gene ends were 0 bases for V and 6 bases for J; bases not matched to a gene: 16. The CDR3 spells CAWSVWSLQGAFTQPQHF. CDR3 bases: TGTGCCTGGAGTGTATGGAGCCTGCAGGGGGCCTTTACTCAGCCCCAGCATTTT.

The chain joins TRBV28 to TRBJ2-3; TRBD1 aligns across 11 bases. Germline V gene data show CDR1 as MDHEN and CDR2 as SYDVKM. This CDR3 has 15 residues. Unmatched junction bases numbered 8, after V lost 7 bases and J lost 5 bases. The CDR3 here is CASTDRDRGGDTQYF. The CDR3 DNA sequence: TGTGCCAGCACCGACCGGGACAGGGGGGGAGATACGCAGTATTTT.

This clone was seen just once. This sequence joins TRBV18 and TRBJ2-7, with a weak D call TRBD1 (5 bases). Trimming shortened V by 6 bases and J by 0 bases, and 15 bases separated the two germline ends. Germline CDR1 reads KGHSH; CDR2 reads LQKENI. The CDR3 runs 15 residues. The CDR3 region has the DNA TGTGCCAGCTCTCCCCTGACAGCATCCTCCTACGAGCAGTACTTC. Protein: CASSPLTASSYEQYF.

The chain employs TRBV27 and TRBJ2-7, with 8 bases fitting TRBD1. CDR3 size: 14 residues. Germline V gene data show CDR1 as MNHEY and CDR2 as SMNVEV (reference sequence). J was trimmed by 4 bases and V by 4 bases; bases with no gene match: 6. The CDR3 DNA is TGTGCCAGCAGTTACGCAGGGGGCTCTTACGAGCAGTACTTC. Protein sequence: CASSYAGGSYEQYF.

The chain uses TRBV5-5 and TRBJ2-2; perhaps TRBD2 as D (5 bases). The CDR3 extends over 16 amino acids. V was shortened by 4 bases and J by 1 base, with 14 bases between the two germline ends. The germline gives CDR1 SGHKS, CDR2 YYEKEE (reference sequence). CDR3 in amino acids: CASSQTASRNTGELFF. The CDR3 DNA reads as TGTGCCAGCAGCCAAACTGCTAGCCGGAACACCGGGGAGCTGTTTTTT.

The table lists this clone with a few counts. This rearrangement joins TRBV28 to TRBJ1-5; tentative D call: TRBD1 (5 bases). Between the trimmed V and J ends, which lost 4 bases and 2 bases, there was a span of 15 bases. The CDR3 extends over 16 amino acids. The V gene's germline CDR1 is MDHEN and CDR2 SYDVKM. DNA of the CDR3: TGTGCCAGCAGTTCGGAACGGGGAGGGGGCAATCAGCCCCAGCATTTT. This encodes CASSSERGGGNQPQHF.

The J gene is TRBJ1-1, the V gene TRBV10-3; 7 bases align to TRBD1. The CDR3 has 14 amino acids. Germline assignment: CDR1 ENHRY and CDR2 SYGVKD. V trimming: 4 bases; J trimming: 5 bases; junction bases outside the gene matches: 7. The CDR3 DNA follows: TGTGCCATCAGTGTGACAGGGCAAGGTACTGAAGCTTTCTTT. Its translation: CAISVTGQGTEAFF.

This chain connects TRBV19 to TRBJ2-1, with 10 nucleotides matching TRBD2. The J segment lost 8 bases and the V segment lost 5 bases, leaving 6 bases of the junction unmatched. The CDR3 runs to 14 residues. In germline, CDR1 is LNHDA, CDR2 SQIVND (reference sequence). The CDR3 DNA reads TGTGCCAGTAGTTCTAGCGGGAGAGCCTATGAGCAGTTCTTC. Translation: CASSSSGRAYEQFF. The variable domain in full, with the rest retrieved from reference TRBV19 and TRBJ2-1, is DGGITQSPKYLFRKEGQNVTLSCEQNLNHDAMYWYRQDPGQGLRLIYYSQIVNDFQKGDIAEGYSVSREKKESFPLTVTSAQKNPTAFYLCASSSSGRAYEQFFGPGTRLTVL.

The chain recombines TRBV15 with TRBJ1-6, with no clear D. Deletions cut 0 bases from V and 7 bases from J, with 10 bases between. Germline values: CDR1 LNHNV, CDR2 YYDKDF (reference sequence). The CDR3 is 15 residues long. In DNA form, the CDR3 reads TGTGCCACCAGCAGAGATCTGTCGGGAAATTCACCCCTCCACTTT. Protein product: CATSRDLSGNSPLHF.